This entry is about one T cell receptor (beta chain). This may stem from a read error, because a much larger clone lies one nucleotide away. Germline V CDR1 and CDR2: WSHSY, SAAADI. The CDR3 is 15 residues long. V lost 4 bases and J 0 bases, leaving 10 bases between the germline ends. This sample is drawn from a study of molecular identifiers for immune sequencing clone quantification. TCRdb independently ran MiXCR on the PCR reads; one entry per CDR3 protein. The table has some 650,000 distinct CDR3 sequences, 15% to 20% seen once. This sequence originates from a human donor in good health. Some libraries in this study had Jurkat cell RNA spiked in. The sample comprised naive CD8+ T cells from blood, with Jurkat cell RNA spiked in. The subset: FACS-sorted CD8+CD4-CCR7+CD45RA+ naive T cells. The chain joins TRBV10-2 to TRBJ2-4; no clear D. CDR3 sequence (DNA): TGCGCCAGCAGTGCGGAGTCTCTAGCCAAAAACATTCAGTACTTC. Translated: CASSAESLAKNIQYF.